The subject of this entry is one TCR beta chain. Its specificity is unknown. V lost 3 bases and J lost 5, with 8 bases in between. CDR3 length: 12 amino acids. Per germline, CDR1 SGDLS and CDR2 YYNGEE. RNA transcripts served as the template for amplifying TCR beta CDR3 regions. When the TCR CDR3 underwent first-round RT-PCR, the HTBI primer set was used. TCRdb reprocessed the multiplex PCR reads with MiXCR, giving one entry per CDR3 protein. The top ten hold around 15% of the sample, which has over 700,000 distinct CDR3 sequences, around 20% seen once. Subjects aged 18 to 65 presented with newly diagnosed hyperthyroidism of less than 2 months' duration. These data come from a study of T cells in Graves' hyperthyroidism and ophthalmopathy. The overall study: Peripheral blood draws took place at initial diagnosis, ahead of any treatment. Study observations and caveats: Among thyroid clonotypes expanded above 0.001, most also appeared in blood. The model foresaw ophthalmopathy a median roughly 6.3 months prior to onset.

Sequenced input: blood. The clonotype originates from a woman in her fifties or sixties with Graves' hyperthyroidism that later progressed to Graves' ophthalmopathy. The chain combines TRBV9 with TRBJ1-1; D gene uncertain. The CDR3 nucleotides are TGTGCCAGCAGCGCAGATTTTACTGAAGCTTTCTTT. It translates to CASSADFTEAFF.